What follows are 8 T cell receptor beta chains derived from one specimen sequenced in a study of T cells after yellow fever vaccination. Using its own MiXCR run on the 5' RACE reads, TCRdb lists one record per CDR3 protein. The repertoire includes some 350,000 distinct CDR3 sequences, roughly 10% of them detected once, and more than 15% sits in the top ten. Specimen: PBMCs, collected on the day of the first yellow fever vaccination. These receptors all come from a man aged 18-30 years who received the YFV17D yellow fever vaccine.

This clonotype was counted between two and nine times. The J gene is TRBJ2-2, the V gene TRBV27; D perhaps matches TRBD1 (6 bases). V gave up 5 bases and J gave up 4 bases, with 14 bases separating them. Germline CDR1 reads MNHEY; CDR2 reads SMNVEV (reference sequence). The CDR3 covers 15 residues. DNA of the CDR3: TGTGCCAGCAGTCCACTAACAGGGTTCACCGGGGAGCTGTTTTTT. Its translation: CASSPLTGFTGELFF.

This clonotype has more than one count but fewer than ten. CDR3 residues: CSARLLAGSQETQYF. The CDR3 DNA reads TGCAGTGCTAGACTGCTAGCGGGGAGTCAAGAGACCCAGTACTTC. The V gene is TRBV20-1, the J gene TRBJ2-5; TRBD2 matches at 9 bases. CDR1 and CDR2 from the germline V gene are DFQATT and SNEGSKA (reference sequence). V shed 2 bases, J shed 2 bases, and the junction held 6 bases outside the gene matches. This CDR3 has 15 residues.

V usage is TRBV2 and J usage is TRBJ1-6; 9 bases line up with TRBD1. CDR1 SNHLY and CDR2 FYNNEI come from the germline V gene. V gave up 6 bases and J gave up 8 bases; unmatched junction bases: 5. There are 14 residues in the CDR3. In DNA form, the CDR3 reads TGTGCCAGCAGGACAGACAGGGGGTATTCACCCCTCCACTTT. It encodes CASRTDRGYSPLHF.

This clonotype has just a few counts. The V call is TRBV5-1, the J call TRBJ2-6; possible D gene TRBD2, 7 bases. Germline V gene data show CDR1 as SGHRS and CDR2 as YFSETQ. This CDR3 has 19 amino acids. V was pared by 4 bases and J by 2 bases, with 22 bases between. Here the CDR3 reads CASSTPYGGAIAGANVLTF. The CDR3 coding sequence is TGCGCCAGCAGCACACCCTATGGGGGGGCGATCGCTGGGGCCAACGTCCTGACTTTC.

The chain is built from TRBV5-1 and TRBJ2-5; weak D call: TRBD1 (6 bases). Trimming took 3 bases from V and 2 from J, leaving 14 bases between them. This CDR3 comprises 15 residues. The germline V gene encodes CDR1 SGHRS and CDR2 YFSETQ. The CDR3, as DNA: TGCGCCAGCAGCTCCGGACGGACAGTTCAAGAGACCCAGTACTTC. Protein sequence: CASSSGRTVQETQYF.

The chain joins TRBV5-4 to TRBJ2-5, with 11 nucleotides matching TRBD2. CDR1 and CDR2 (germline): SGHNT, YYREEE (reference sequence). The CDR3 is made up of 16 amino acids. The V gene end was trimmed by 6 bases and the J gene end by 2 bases; junction bases not matched to a gene: 9. CDR3 loop: CASTRTLAGGQETQYF. As DNA, the CDR3 is TGTGCCAGCACCCGAACCCTAGCGGGGGGTCAAGAGACCCAGTACTTC.

The chain has TRBV3-1 and TRBJ2-1; D not resolved. Trimming removed 4 bases from V and 7 bases from J, with 11 bases in between. Germline values: CDR1 LGHDT, CDR2 YNNKEL (reference sequence). This CDR3 is built from 13 residues. CDR3 amino acids: CASSRLHLNEQFF. The CDR3 coding sequence is TGTGCCAGCAGCCGCCTACATCTGAATGAGCAGTTCTTC.

This clonotype was observed a few times. The rearrangement links TRBV7-8 to TRBJ2-7; D perhaps matches TRBD1 (5 bases). This CDR3 contains 14 residues. CDR1 and CDR2 from the germline V gene are SGHVS and FQNEAQ. V gave up 1 base and J gave up 2 bases, with 9 bases separating them. The CDR3 loop is CASSLGQTAYEQYV. For the CDR3, the DNA is TGTGCCAGCAGCTTAGGACAGACAGCCTACGAGCAGTACGTC.